The 14 T cell receptor beta chains in this list originate from one sample, sequenced in a study of blood T cell repertoires in COVID-19 (dated by TCRdb to the early 2020s). Library creation used the immunoSEQ multiplex PCR assay. The clones in this table, taken by TCRdb from immuneACCESS, are in-frame only. Not every clone is retained; where verified, under half of the shortfall comes from an unresolved V gene, and the cause of the rest is unknown. The sample contains 150,000 to 200,000 clones, around four fifths of them found a single time. The ten largest clonotypes hold roughly 5.6% of the sample. Specimen: PBMCs or T cells enriched from blood (not recorded which). All receptors come from a man in his sixties or seventies who had been exposed to COVID-19.

V usage is TRBV3-1 (or the pseudogene TRBV3-2) and J usage is TRBJ1-5; possible D gene TRBD1, 6 bases. The germline V gene encodes CDR1 LGHDT and CDR2 YNNKEL (reference sequence). The CDR3 consists of 16 residues. The V end lost 7 bases, the J end lost 2 bases, and 18 bases lay between the germline ends. The CDR3 loop reads CASTHPGGLGNQPQHF. The CDR3 region has the DNA TGTGCCAGCACCCATCCCGGGGGGCTAGGCAATCAGCCCCAGCATTTT.

V usage is TRBV15 and J usage is TRBJ1-2; D is unresolved. The ends were cut back, 3 bases at V and 4 bases at J, with 12 bases in the middle. The CDR3 loop spans 14 amino acids. CDR1 LNHNV and CDR2 YYDKDF come from the germline V gene (reference sequence). In DNA, the CDR3 is TGTGCCACCAGCAGGGCCGGGTCGCTCTATGGCTACACCTTC. This gives the protein CATSRAGSLYGYTF.

V gene TRBV19 combines with J gene TRBJ2-1, with TRBD2 matching over 12 bases. Trimming at V came to 4 bases and at J to 1 base, leaving 5 bases not matched to a gene. The length of the CDR3 is 17 residues. Germline V lookup: CDR1 LNHDA, CDR2 SQIVND (reference sequence). The CDR3 here is CASSRPSGGASYNEQFF. The CDR3 nucleotides read TGTGCCAGTAGTAGGCCTAGCGGGGGGGCGTCCTACAATGAGCAGTTCTTC.

V gene TRBV18 combines with J gene TRBJ1-2; D perhaps matches TRBD1 (6 bases). V was shortened by 3 bases and J by 4 bases, with 9 bases between the two germline ends. The CDR3 runs 13 residues. CDR1 and CDR2 (germline): KGHSH, LQKENI. CDR3 sequence (DNA): TGTGCCAGCTCACCGGAACAGGGCTATGGCTACACCTTC. This translates into CASSPEQGYGYTF.

This chain connects TRBV19 to TRBJ2-1, with a possible D match to TRBD1 (6 bases). The V end was cut by 6 bases, the J end by 2 bases, with 14 bases between. Germline V lookup: CDR1 LNHDA, CDR2 SQIVND (reference sequence). The CDR3 consists of 15 residues. CDR3 coding DNA: TGTGCCAGTAGCCTGGGACAAGGCCCCTACAATGAGCAGTTCTTC. Translated: CASSLGQGPYNEQFF.

The chain recombines TRBV11-3 with TRBJ2-1, with 8 bases aligning to TRBD1. The V segment lost 5 bases and the J segment 0 bases; nucleotides outside the gene matches: 6. Germline V gene sequence: CDR1 SGHNT, CDR2 YENEEA. The CDR3 loop spans 16 amino acids. CDR3 sequence: CASSPRGTGSYNEQFF. CDR3 nucleotide sequence: TGTGCCAGCAGCCCCCGGGGGACAGGCTCCTACAATGAGCAGTTCTTC.

Worth noting for this clone: The junction shows a germline mismatch at one end, possibly a read error. V gene TRBV7-2 combines with J gene TRBJ1-5; D is ambiguous. Germline values: CDR1 SGHTA, CDR2 FQGNSA. This CDR3 comprises 14 residues. The CDR3 nucleotides are TGTGCCAGCACCTTAGACTATGGGAATCAGCCCCAGCATTTT. It specifies CASTLDYGNQPQHF. The complete variable domain, with remaining parts taken from reference TRBV7-2 and TRBJ1-5, reads GAGVSQSPSNKVTEKGKDVELRCDPISGHTALYWYRQSLGQGLEFLIYFQGNSAPDKSGLPSDRFSAERTGGSVSTLTIQRTQQEDSAVYLCASTLDYGNQPQHFGDGTRLSIL.

V gene TRBV9 combines with J gene TRBJ1-6; 9 nucleotides match TRBD1. Trimming at V came to 0 bases and at J to 7 bases, leaving 11 bases not matched to a gene. This CDR3 has 18 amino acids. Germline V gives CDR1 SGDLS, CDR2 YYNGEE. DNA of the CDR3: TGTGCCAGCAGCGTAGAGCCCTCCCCGACAGGGGGGAATTCACCCCTCCACTTT. This translates into CASSVEPSPTGGNSPLHF.

This chain uses TRBV30 with TRBJ2-2, with D possibly being TRBD1 (5 bases). This CDR3 is built from 13 residues. V lost 3 bases, J lost 0 bases, and 5 bases lay in between. From germline, CDR1 is GTSNPN and CDR2 SVGIG (reference sequence). This CDR3 is CAWRGANTGELFF. The CDR3 DNA is TGTGCCTGGAGAGGGGCGAACACCGGGGAGCTGTTTTTT.

The chain couples TRBV19 to TRBJ1-2, with 10 bases matching TRBD1. V shed 5 bases, J shed 8 bases, and the junction held 17 bases outside the gene matches. The CDR3 has 17 residues. Germline V lookup: CDR1 LNHDA, CDR2 SQIVND (reference sequence). The CDR3 nucleotides read TGTGCCAGTAGTGTCGACAGGGGGCCGGTGATAGCTCGGGGCTACACCTTC. This translates into CASSVDRGPVIARGYTF.

This clone was found once. The rearrangement links TRBV28 to TRBJ1-1; the D gene is possibly TRBD1 (6 bases). Germline V gives CDR1 MDHEN, CDR2 SYDVKM. The CDR3 contains 14 residues. Trimming pared 6 bases from V and 0 bases from J, leaving 11 bases between. CDR3 in DNA: TGTGCCAGCAGCCGAGGGACATTGAACACTGAAGCTTTCTTT. Encoded protein: CASSRGTLNTEAFF.

This rearrangement joins TRBV7-9 to TRBJ2-3; 7 bases agree with TRBD1. V was pared by 5 bases and J by 4 bases, with 3 bases of the junction left unmatched. Per germline, CDR1 SEHNR and CDR2 FQNEAQ (reference sequence). CDR3 length: 13 residues. The CDR3 reads CASSRGTADTQYF. The CDR3 DNA reads as TGTGCCAGCAGCCGAGGGACAGCAGATACGCAGTATTTT.

This rearrangement joins TRBV11-2 to TRBJ1-3, with D tentatively TRBD1 (6 bases). The CDR3 spans 14 residues. Germline-derived CDR1 and CDR2 are SGHAT and FQNNGV. V lost 6 bases and J 0 bases, leaving 9 bases between the germline ends. CDR3 in amino acids: CASRQTGSGNTIYF. Here the CDR3 DNA reads TGTGCCAGCAGACAGACAGGCTCTGGAAACACCATATATTTT. Together with reference TRBV11-2 and TRBJ1-3, the CDR3 gives the full variable domain: EAGVAQSPRYKIIEKRQSVAFWCNPISGHATLYWYQQILGQGPKLLIQFQNNGVVDDSQLPKDRFSAERLKGVDSTLKIQPAKLEDSAVYLCASRQTGSGNTIYFGEGSWLTVV.

V and J are TRBV15 and TRBJ1-4, with TRBD1 matching 7 bases. The CDR3 length is 16 residues. J was trimmed by 7 bases and V by 0 bases; bases with no gene match: 8. CDR1 and CDR2 (germline): LNHNV, YYDKDF (reference sequence). CDR3 nucleotide sequence: TGTGCCACCAGCAGAGATCGCGGGACAGCCTCTGAAAAACTGTTTTTT. This translates into CATSRDRGTASEKLFF.